A selection of T cell receptor beta chains follows, all from one sample in a study of blood T cell repertoires in COVID-19. Produced via immunoSEQ multiplex PCR; TCRdb's table is partial and in-frame only. Among about 240,000 clones listed, about 82% were seen once. The sample was peripheral blood. The receptors come from a man older than 75 with acute or convalescent COVID-19. The CDR3 runs from the conserved cysteine through the conserved F or W. D genes are given only for firm matches. Size is stated for part of the rows, as once, few or many counts, or as a class when the clone is expanded.

abundance: .
j_gene: TRBJ2-2
v_gene: TRBV5-1
d_gene: .
CDR3nt: TGCGCCAGCAATCCCACCTTAGGAGGCCCCACCACTGGGGAGCTGTTTTTT
CDR3aa: CASNPTLGGPTTGELFF

abundance: once
j_gene: TRBJ2-5
v_gene: TRBV5-5
d_gene: TRBD1
CDR3nt: TGTGCCAGCACCTCCTCACCCGGGACAGTCCAAGAGACCCAGTACTTC
CDR3aa: CASTSSPGTVQETQYF

abundance: once
j_gene: TRBJ1-5
v_gene: TRBV7-2
d_gene: .
CDR3nt: TGTGCCAGCAGCTCAGGGGCGGATCAGCCCCAGCATTTT
CDR3aa: CASSSGADQPQHF

abundance: .
j_gene: TRBJ1-5
v_gene: TRBV10-2
d_gene: TRBD1
CDR3nt: TGCGCCAGCAGTGAGCTGGGACAGGGAAATCAGCCCCAGCATTTT
CDR3aa: CASSELGQGNQPQHF

abundance: .
j_gene: TRBJ1-2
v_gene: TRBV28
d_gene: TRBD1
CDR3nt: TGTGCCAGCAGTTTGGACAGGGTCTCCTATGGCTACACCTTC
CDR3aa: CASSLDRVSYGYTF

abundance: once
j_gene: TRBJ1-6
v_gene: TRBV6-1
d_gene: .
CDR3nt: TGTGCCAGCAGTGAAGGGGCGTATAATTCACCCCTCCACTTT
CDR3aa: CASSEGAYNSPLHF

abundance: .
j_gene: TRBJ2-1
v_gene: TRBV18
d_gene: .
CDR3nt: TGTGCCAGCTCCCCCGGGGTTAGCGGCTCCTACAATGAGCAGTTCTTC
CDR3aa: CASSPGVSGSYNEQFF

abundance: .
j_gene: TRBJ2-1
v_gene: TRBV28
d_gene: TRBD2
CDR3nt: TGTGCCAGCAGTTTTGTCCGACTAGCGGGAAACAATGAGCAGTTCTTC
CDR3aa: CASSFVRLAGNNEQFF

abundance: .
j_gene: TRBJ1-1
v_gene: TRBV10-3
d_gene: .
CDR3nt: TGTGCCATCAGTGCCTTCAGGGTGGGCGGCACTGAAGCTTTCTTT
CDR3aa: CAISAFRVGGTEAFF

abundance: .
j_gene: TRBJ1-3
v_gene: TRBV27
d_gene: .
CDR3nt: TGTGCCAGCAGTTTATCCGGGTCTGGAAACACCATATATTTT
CDR3aa: CASSLSGSGNTIYF

abundance: .
j_gene: TRBJ2-1
v_gene: TRBV7-2
d_gene: TRBD1
CDR3nt: TGTGCCAGCAGCTTATCAGGGGGCGCCTACAATGAGCAGTTCTTC
CDR3aa: CASSLSGGAYNEQFF

abundance: .
j_gene: TRBJ1-2
v_gene: TRBV28
d_gene: .
CDR3nt: TGTGCCAGCTTGAGACAGACTAACTATGGCTACACCTTC
CDR3aa: CASLRQTNYGYTF

abundance: .
j_gene: TRBJ1-2
v_gene: TRBV9
d_gene: .
CDR3nt: TGTGCCAGCAGCGTAGGTGGGGCAGGTGCTCTCAACTATGGCTACACCTTC
CDR3aa: CASSVGGAGALNYGYTF

abundance: .
j_gene: TRBJ2-7
v_gene: TRBV6-2/TRBV6-3
d_gene: .
CDR3nt: TGTGCCAGCAGTCCAAACCGGACACCCTCCTACGAGCAGTACTTC
CDR3aa: CASSPNRTPSYEQYF

abundance: .
j_gene: TRBJ2-5
v_gene: TRBV18
d_gene: TRBD1
CDR3nt: TGTGCCAGCTCAATTCGACAGGGTCTAGAGACCCAGTACTTC
CDR3aa: CASSIRQGLETQYF